The 15 T cell receptor beta chains presented below share a single source sample, sequenced in a study of cytomegalovirus exposure and HLA in healthy donors. PCR amplification relied on 60 Vbeta primers (plus 13 Jbeta primers). The table came from immunoSEQ multiplex PCR; TCRdb's copy has only in-frame clones and leaves some out. The data show some 120,000 clones, with about 81% seen just once and around 2% held by the top ten. Sequenced input: PBMCs. The receptors were sampled from a man in his forties in good health and CMV-seronegative.

This chain connects TRBV7-2 to TRBJ1-5, with TRBD1 as a possible D gene (5 bases). The V gene lost 5 bases and the J gene lost 0 bases, with 14 bases spanning the gap. Germline V lookup: CDR1 SGHTA, CDR2 FQGNSA. The CDR3 has 16 residues. The CDR3 spells CASSPGPANSNQPQHF. In DNA form, the CDR3 reads TGTGCCAGCAGCCCAGGGCCGGCAAATAGCAATCAGCCCCAGCATTTT.

The V gene is TRBV7-8, the J gene TRBJ2-1, with D possibly being TRBD2 (5 bases). CDR1 and CDR2 from the germline V gene are SGHVS and FQNEAQ. V was clipped by 5 bases and J by 10 bases, with 15 bases between them. There are 13 residues in the CDR3. CDR3 loop: CASSPLGMGEQFF. Written as DNA, the CDR3 is TGTGCCAGCAGCCCCCTCGGGATGGGGGAGCAGTTCTTC.

V is TRBV2 and J is TRBJ2-3; 9 nucleotides agree with TRBD2. V trimming: 4 bases; J trimming: 4 bases; junction bases outside the gene matches: 12. Germline values: CDR1 SNHLY, CDR2 FYNNEI. This CDR3 region has 17 residues. The CDR3 protein is CASSGLLGLAGADTQYF. The CDR3 DNA reads as TGTGCCAGCAGTGGACTTTTAGGTTTAGCGGGAGCAGATACGCAGTATTTT.

The chain combines TRBV7-9 with TRBJ1-2; D is unclear. V dropped 6 bases and J dropped 7 bases, with 9 bases sitting between them. The CDR3 loop spans 11 amino acids. The germline CDR1 and CDR2 sequences are SEHNR and FQNEAQ (reference sequence). Here the CDR3 reads CASRLESGYTF. The CDR3 nucleotides are TGTGCCAGCAGATTGGAGTCTGGCTACACCTTC.

The gene calls are TRBV12-5 and TRBJ1-1; D remains ambiguous. This CDR3 has 15 amino acids. Germline loops: CDR1 LGHNT, CDR2 FRNRAP. The V and J ends lost 5 bases and 2 bases respectively, with 15 bases between them. CDR3 region: CASGLGEGYNTEAFF. The CDR3 bases are TGTGCTAGTGGTCTCGGAGAGGGCTATAACACTGAAGCTTTCTTT.

This chain links TRBV27 with TRBJ1-5; possibly TRBD1 for D (5 bases). Germline V gives CDR1 MNHEY, CDR2 SMNVEV (reference sequence). V lost 3 bases to trimming and J lost 7 bases, with 13 bases between them. The CDR3 loop spans 14 amino acids. CDR3 nucleotides: TGTGCCAGCAGTTTCTCAGGGTCAGGGCAGCCCCAGCATTTT. Its translation: CASSFSGSGQPQHF.

The V call is TRBV7-9, the J call TRBJ2-1; 10 nucleotides line up with TRBD2. CDR1 is SEHNR and CDR2 is FQNEAQ in the germline V gene (reference sequence). With V trimmed by 1 base and J by 7 bases, 4 bases remained unmatched. The CDR3 has 15 amino acids. The CDR3 sequence is CASSLGPLAGNEQFF. For the CDR3, the DNA is TGTGCCAGCAGCTTAGGTCCACTAGCGGGAAATGAGCAGTTCTTC.

This sequence joins TRBV14 and TRBJ2-1, with 12 bases fitting TRBD2. The CDR3 extends over 16 amino acids. V gave up 4 bases and J gave up 6 bases; unmatched junction bases: 7. CDR1 SGHDN and CDR2 FVKESK come from the germline V gene. CDR3: CASSPPGLAGINEQFF. Written as DNA, the CDR3 is TGTGCCAGCAGCCCCCCGGGACTAGCGGGTATCAATGAGCAGTTCTTC. Together with reference TRBV14 and TRBJ2-1, the CDR3 gives the full variable domain: EAGVTQFPSHSVIEKGQTVTLRCDPISGHDNLYWYRRVMGKEIKFLLHFVKESKQDESGMPNNRFLAERTGGTYSTLKVQPAELEDSGVYFCASSPPGLAGINEQFFGPGTRLTVL.

The rearrangement links TRBV29-1 to TRBJ1-5; the D gene is possibly TRBD1 (6 bases). The CDR3 is made up of 13 amino acids. Trimming stripped 7 bases from V and 4 bases from J, with 14 bases between. Germline CDR1 and CDR2: SQVTM and ANQGSEA. Written as DNA, the CDR3 is TGCAGCGCTAAAGGGGGATTGAATCAGCCCCAGCATTTT. Protein sequence: CSAKGGLNQPQHF.

V gene TRBV5-6 combines with J gene TRBJ2-3, with D tentatively TRBD1 (5 bases). This CDR3 region has 15 residues. V was shortened by 1 base and J by 2 bases, with 11 bases between the two germline ends. Germline V lookup: CDR1 SGHDT, CDR2 YYEEEE. The CDR3 spells CASSLRLGATDTQYF. The CDR3 DNA is TGTGCCAGCAGCTTGAGGCTAGGGGCCACAGATACGCAGTATTTT.

This sequence joins TRBV5-4 and TRBJ2-3, with 8 positions matching TRBD1. The CDR3 spans 15 residues. Looked up from germline, CDR1 is SGHNT and CDR2 is YYREEE (reference sequence). The V gene end was trimmed by 4 bases and the J gene end by 6 bases; junction bases not matched to a gene: 10. CDR3 bases: TGTGCCAGCAGCAAGGGACAGGTCCCTCAGGATACGCAGTATTTT. Translated, it gives CASSKGQVPQDTQYF. The whole variable domain, filled in from reference TRBV5-4 and TRBJ2-3, reads ETGVTQSPTHLIKTRGQQVTLRCSSQSGHNTVSWYQQALGQGPQFIFQYYREEENGRGNFPPRFSGLQFPNYSSELNVNALELDDSALYLCASSKGQVPQDTQYFGPGTRLTVL.

This chain uses TRBV7-9 with TRBJ2-2; 7 bases align to TRBD1. CDR1 SEHNR and CDR2 FQNEAQ come from the germline V gene (reference sequence). V trimming: 1 base; J trimming: 0 bases; junction bases outside the gene matches: 5. The CDR3 runs to 17 residues. The CDR3 DNA sequence: TGTGCCAGCAGCTTAGGCCGACAGGGTACGAACACCGGGGAGCTGTTTTTT. This gives the protein CASSLGRQGTNTGELFF. The full variable domain, rest sourced from reference TRBV7-9 and TRBJ2-2, is DTGVSQNPRHKITKRGQNVTFRCDPISEHNRLYWYRQTLGQGPEFLTYFQNEAQLEKSRLLSDRFSAERPKGSFSTLEIQRTEQGDSAMYLCASSLGRQGTNTGELFFGEGSRLTVL.

This chain connects TRBV27 to TRBJ2-7; 8 bases fit TRBD1. V trimming: 2 bases; J trimming: 3 bases; junction bases outside the gene matches: 6. This CDR3 is built from 15 residues. Germline V CDR1 and CDR2: MNHEY, SMNVEV (reference sequence). This chain's CDR3 is CASSLADREIYEQYF. The CDR3, as DNA: TGTGCCAGCAGTTTAGCGGACAGGGAAATCTACGAGCAGTACTTC.

The rearrangement joins TRBV6-5 to TRBJ2-1, with TRBD2 matching over 12 bases. The germline V gene encodes CDR1 MNHEY and CDR2 SVGAGI. The CDR3 totals 15 residues. Trimming at V came to 7 bases and at J to 5 bases, leaving 6 bases not matched to a gene. CDR3 region: CASMSTSGSDNEQFF. DNA of the CDR3: TGTGCCAGCATGTCGACTAGCGGGAGCGACAATGAGCAGTTCTTC.

The V and J genes are TRBV7-2 and TRBJ2-2, with 10 bases aligning to TRBD2. Germline CDR1 reads SGHTA; CDR2 reads FQGNSA. With V trimmed by 8 bases and J by 5 bases, 8 bases remained unmatched. There are 15 residues in the CDR3. The CDR3: CASHTGTSATGELFF. The CDR3 DNA reads as TGTGCCAGCCATACCGGGACTAGCGCTACCGGGGAGCTGTTTTTT.